The sequence of this T cell receptor beta chain was determined in a study of monozygotic twins with inflammatory bowel disease. Regarding the study as a whole: A distinction between different T cell subtypes was not possible. Healthy co-twins had higher TCRbeta inverse Simpson diversity than their IBD twins.

TCRdb re-analyzed the 5' RACE reads; it lists each CDR3 protein once, without DNA. This listing includes approximately 200,000 distinct CDR3 sequences. With respect to this clonotype: Its antigen remains unknown.

CDR1 and CDR2 (germline): KGHDR, SFDVKD. The CDR3 runs to 16 residues. Sequencing used blood. The receptor was isolated from a human donor with ulcerative colitis or Crohn's disease, or a healthy co-twin of an affected twin (not recorded which). The chain couples TRBV24-1 to TRBJ2-2; the D call from TCRdb, TRBD1, cannot be confirmed without DNA. CDR3: CATSDPGRGHTGELFF.